This T cell receptor (beta chain) appears in the sequencing data of a study of cytotoxic CD8 clonotypes in ibrutinib-treated CLL. Only in-frame clones appear in the TCRdb table, and some are missing; sequencing was by immunoSEQ multiplex PCR. The sample consists of about 50,000 clones, less than 90% of them appearing once. Study-wide findings and caveats: In sustained-remission versus progressing patients, sampling times differed.

As concerns this clone: Its specificity is not known.

CDR3 length: 17 residues. The V and J ends lost 5 bases and 1 base, in that order; junction bases with no gene match: 12. Germline-derived CDR1 and CDR2 are SEHNR and FQNEAQ (reference sequence). This TCR was recovered from a human donor with chronic lymphocytic leukemia. This specimen was PBMCs, taken after 24 months of ibrutinib treatment. The chain couples TRBV7-9 to TRBJ2-3; 7 bases fit TRBD1. This CDR3 is CASSIVGGEDGTDTQYF. For the CDR3, the DNA is TGTGCCAGCAGCATCGTAGGGGGCGAAGACGGCACAGATACGCAGTATTTT.